What follows are 26 T cell receptor beta chains derived from one specimen sequenced in a study of beta chain features in type 1 diabetes. The entirety of the isolated RNA underwent reverse transcription, so expressed TCRB transcripts were sequenced. Profiling relied on immunoSEQ multiplex PCR, and the TCRdb table lists in-frame clones only, not all of them. The sample consists of over 650,000 clones, more than 13% of them appearing once. Study-level points and caveats: Among all four CD4+ subsets, Type 1 diabetes patients had TCRB CDR3s that were moderately but significantly shorter.

These receptors lack a known antigen. Material for sequencing was naive CD4+ T cells from blood. These receptors were taken from a man between 18 and 29 years old with type 1 diabetes.

This clone has only a few counts. The chain has TRBV5-1 and TRBJ2-7; TRBD1 aligns across 10 bases. Germline CDR1 is SGHRS and CDR2 is YFSETQ. V gave up 0 bases and J gave up 6 bases; unmatched junction bases: 6. The CDR3 contains 15 residues. The CDR3 sequence: CASSLDRQGAGEQYF. The CDR3 coding sequence is TGCGCCAGCAGCTTGGACAGACAGGGGGCGGGCGAGCAGTACTTC.

This clone showed up just a few times. The chain couples TRBV5-1 to TRBJ2-1, with 10 bases lining up with TRBD2. Germline V gene data show CDR1 as SGHRS and CDR2 as YFSETQ. V shed 4 bases, J shed 7 bases, and the junction held 2 bases outside the gene matches. The CDR3 has 13 amino acids. In DNA, the CDR3 is TGCGCCAGCAGCACTAGCGGGAATAATGAGCAGTTCTTC. Encoded protein: CASSTSGNNEQFF.

The gene calls are TRBV15 and TRBJ2-7, with 8 bases lining up with TRBD2. Germline V gene sequence: CDR1 LNHNV, CDR2 YYDKDF (reference sequence). J was trimmed by 3 bases and V by 0 bases; bases with no gene match: 7. The CDR3 runs 16 residues. CDR3 sequence (DNA): TGTGCCACCAGCAGAGACAGCGGGAGCTACCTCTACGAGCAGTACTTC. It is translated as CATSRDSGSYLYEQYF.

This clone occurred a few times. The chain couples TRBV28 to TRBJ2-7; TRBD2 agrees at 10 bases. Trimming at V came to 8 bases and at J to 6 bases, leaving 7 bases not matched to a gene. The CDR3 spans 13 residues. CDR1 and CDR2 from the germline V gene are MDHEN and SYDVKM. CDR3 in DNA: TGTGCCAGCGGGTTAGCGGGGGGCCGCGAGCAGTACTTC. The encoded protein is CASGLAGGREQYF. Full variable domain (rest looked up from reference TRBV28 and TRBJ2-7): DVKVTQSSRYLVKRTGEKVFLECVQDMDHENMFWYRQDPGLGLRLIYFSYDVKMKEKGDIPEGYSVSREKKERFSLILESASTNQTSMYLCASGLAGGREQYFGPGTRLTVT.

This clone has only one observation. The V call is TRBV7-2, the J call TRBJ2-5, with 7 positions matching TRBD2. Germline-derived CDR1 and CDR2 are SGHTA and FQGNSA. V gave up 6 bases and J gave up 5 bases; unmatched junction bases: 3. CDR3 length: 12 residues. The CDR3 DNA sequence: TGTGCCAGCAGTCGGGACTACGAGACCCAGTACTTC. Translated: CASSRDYETQYF. Filled out from reference TRBV7-2 and TRBJ2-5, the complete variable domain reads GAGVSQSPSNKVTEKGKDVELRCDPISGHTALYWYRQSLGQGLEFLIYFQGNSAPDKSGLPSDRFSAERTGGSVSTLTIQRTQQEDSAVYLCASSRDYETQYFGPGTRLLVL.

The table lists this clone with a few counts. The rearrangement joins TRBV11-1 to TRBJ2-1, with 13 bases that match TRBD2. Trimming at V came to 5 bases and at J to 5 bases, leaving 12 bases not matched to a gene. Germline CDR1 SGHAT, CDR2 FQDESV (reference sequence). CDR3 size: 18 residues. The CDR3 reads CASSPRPLAGGRNNEQFF. The CDR3 nucleotides read TGTGCCAGCAGCCCTAGGCCACTAGCGGGAGGGAGGAACAATGAGCAGTTCTTC.

V gene TRBV2 combines with J gene TRBJ2-6, with TRBD1 as a possible D gene (5 bases). Germline CDR1 SNHLY, CDR2 FYNNEI. V was pared by 4 bases and J by 2 bases, with 18 bases between. The CDR3 is 18 residues long. DNA for the CDR3: TGTGCCAGCAGTGTACCAGGGCCCCAAGACGCTGGGGCCAACGTCCTGACTTTC. Translating gives CASSVPGPQDAGANVLTF. The full variable domain, with the rest looked up from reference TRBV2 and TRBJ2-6, is EPEVTQTPSHQVTQMGQEVILRCVPISNHLYFYWYRQILGQKVEFLVSFYNNEISEKSEIFDDQFSVERPDGSNFTLKIRSTKLEDSAMYFCASSVPGPQDAGANVLTFGAGSRLTVL.

In this sample, this clone turned up a few times. This same CDR3 is encoded by further DNA sequences in the sample. The rearrangement uses TRBV5-1 and TRBJ2-7, with D possibly matching TRBD2 (5 bases). The CDR3 loop spans 14 amino acids. V was clipped by 0 bases and J by 2 bases, with 9 bases between them. Per the germline V gene, CDR1 is SGHRS and CDR2 is YFSETQ. Here the CDR3 DNA reads TGCGCCAGCAGCTTGGAGGGAGCCCCCTACGAGCAGTACTTC. Its protein is CASSLEGAPYEQYF.

The chain links TRBV5-1 to TRBJ2-7; possible D gene TRBD2, 6 bases. From germline, CDR1 is SGHRS and CDR2 YFSETQ. Deletions cut 5 bases from V and 7 bases from J, with 25 bases between. The CDR3 runs 16 residues. The CDR3 spells CASSPDSGTRAEEQYF. In nucleotides, the CDR3 is TGCGCCAGCAGTCCCGACTCCGGGACTCGGGCAGAAGAGCAGTACTTC.

The chain uses TRBV11-2 and TRBJ2-5; TRBD2 is a possible D gene (6 bases). CDR3 length equals 14 residues. V was pared by 5 bases and J by 5 bases, with 15 bases between. Looked up from germline, CDR1 is SGHAT and CDR2 is FQNNGV. The CDR3 DNA reads as TGTGCCAGCAGCGGTCACGGGGGTTGGGAGACCCAGTACTTC. Protein: CASSGHGGWETQYF. Filled out from reference TRBV11-2 and TRBJ2-5, the complete variable domain reads EAGVAQSPRYKIIEKRQSVAFWCNPISGHATLYWYQQILGQGPKLLIQFQNNGVVDDSQLPKDRFSAERLKGVDSTLKIQPAKLEDSAVYLCASSGHGGWETQYFGPGTRLLVL.

V is TRBV30 and J is TRBJ2-2; D is undetermined. Germline V lookup: CDR1 GTSNPN, CDR2 SVGIG (reference sequence). This CDR3 contains 13 residues. Trimming cost V 5 bases and J 3 bases, with 10 bases left between them. The CDR3 sequence: CAWWTRDTGELFF. DNA for the CDR3: TGTGCCTGGTGGACCCGAGACACCGGGGAGCTGTTTTTT. The whole variable domain, filled in from reference TRBV30 and TRBJ2-2, reads SQTIHQWPATLVQPVGSPLSLECTVEGTSNPNLYWYRQAAGRGLQLLFYSVGIGQISSEVPQNLSASRPQDRQFILSSKKLLLSDSGFYLCAWWTRDTGELFFGEGSRLTVL.

This chain connects TRBV7-6 to TRBJ2-5, with no clear D. V shed 5 bases and J shed 5 bases, with 9 bases lying between them. This CDR3 has 12 residues. From germline, CDR1 is SGHVS and CDR2 FNYEAQ. CDR3 region: CASSQWTETQYF. The CDR3 DNA reads TGTGCCAGCAGCCAGTGGACGGAGACCCAGTACTTC.

This clone was seen a handful of times. V is TRBV9 and J is TRBJ1-2; 8 bases are shared with TRBD1. CDR3 length: 12 residues. Trimming took 3 bases from V and 11 from J; bases not matched to a gene: 6. In germline, CDR1 is SGDLS, CDR2 YYNGEE. CDR3 coding DNA: TGTGCCAGCAGCGCAGGGGGACAGGAGTACACCTTC. It yields the protein CASSAGGQEYTF.

This chain uses TRBV18 with TRBJ1-3, with 7 bases that match TRBD1. There are 16 residues in the CDR3. Losses at the gene ends were 1 base for V and 0 bases for J; bases not matched to a gene: 3. Germline values: CDR1 KGHSH, CDR2 LQKENI. CDR3 loop: CASSPRDSFSGNTIYF. CDR3 bases: TGTGCCAGCTCACCACGGGACAGCTTCTCTGGAAACACCATATATTTT. Drawing the rest from reference TRBV18 and TRBJ1-3, the complete variable domain is NAGVMQNPRHLVRRRGQEARLRCSPMKGHSHVYWYRQLPEEGLKFMVYLQKENIIDESGMPKERFSAEFPKEGPSILRIQQVVRGDSAAYFCASSPRDSFSGNTIYFGEGSWLTVV.

The chain uses TRBV29-1 and TRBJ2-7, with 7 bases matching TRBD2. The V gene's germline CDR1 is SQVTM and CDR2 ANQGSEA. J gave up 0 bases and V 0 bases, and 2 bases lay outside the gene matches. The CDR3 has 14 amino acids. The CDR3 DNA reads TGCAGCGTTGAAGAGCGGGGGATCTCCTACGAGCAGTACTTC. Protein sequence: CSVEERGISYEQYF.

This clone has only a few counts. The V call is TRBV29-1, the J call TRBJ2-3; TRBD1 aligns across 10 bases. Germline CDR1 reads SQVTM; CDR2 reads ANQGSEA. The CDR3 loop spans 14 amino acids. Trimming removed 8 bases from V and 0 bases from J; junction bases left unmatched: 5. The CDR3 is CSLPGQGSTDTQYF. The DNA for the CDR3 is TGCAGCCTCCCGGGACAGGGGAGCACAGATACGCAGTATTTT.

The chain is built from TRBV5-1 and TRBJ2-1, with 7 nucleotides matching TRBD2. The CDR3 runs 13 residues. V was pared by 2 bases and J by 13 bases, with 9 bases of the junction left unmatched. Germline V CDR1 and CDR2: SGHRS, YFSETQ. CDR3 loop: CASSFGAGFEQFF. The DNA of the CDR3 is TGCGCCAGCAGCTTTGGAGCGGGATTTGAACAGTTCTTC.

Notes on this clone: The same CDR3 is also encoded by other DNA sequences in this sample. The chain carries TRBV6-5 and TRBJ2-7, with unresolved D. Trimming removed 2 bases from V and 7 bases from J, with 6 bases in between. CDR1 and CDR2 from the germline V gene are MNHEY and SVGAGI. The CDR3 length is 11 residues. The CDR3 is CASSYLGEQYF. CDR3 DNA sequence: TGTGCCAGCAGTTACCTTGGTGAGCAGTACTTC.

In its sample, this clone was seen a few times. This rearrangement joins TRBV7-2 to TRBJ2-7; D not certain. Between the trimmed V and J ends, which lost 8 bases and 2 bases, there was a span of 19 bases. Germline-derived CDR1 and CDR2 are SGHTA and FQGNSA. The CDR3 loop spans 15 amino acids. This CDR3 is CASGYVLLFPYEQYF. CDR3 nucleotides: TGTGCCAGCGGCTACGTACTACTGTTCCCCTACGAGCAGTACTTC.

The gene calls are TRBV28 and TRBJ2-2, with D possibly TRBD1 on 5 matching bases. Germline V gene data show CDR1 as MDHEN and CDR2 as SYDVKM. The CDR3 covers 13 residues. V was trimmed by 6 bases and J by 5 bases, leaving 10 bases between them. CDR3 amino acids: CASSDSLTGELFF. The CDR3 DNA reads TGTGCCAGCAGCGACAGCTTAACCGGGGAGCTGTTTTTT.

The J gene is TRBJ1-5, the V gene TRBV29-1; D unresolved. Germline-derived CDR1 and CDR2 are SQVTM and ANQGSEA. The CDR3 extends over 13 amino acids. V was clipped by 5 bases and J by 1 base, with 9 bases between them. DNA for the CDR3: TGCAGCGTTTTACCCACGAGCAATCAGCCCCAGCATTTT. Protein sequence: CSVLPTSNQPQHF.

As DNA, the CDR3 is TGTGCCAGCAGCTCCAACTCTAGCGGGAGGTACAATGAGCAGTTCTTC. Its protein is CASSSNSSGRYNEQFF. The chain carries TRBV11-3 and TRBJ2-1; 11 nucleotides agree with TRBD2. V dropped 4 bases and J dropped 4; count of bases not matched to a gene: 6. This CDR3 contains 16 residues. The germline V gene encodes CDR1 SGHNT and CDR2 YENEEA.

There are a few counts of this clone. V is TRBV4-2 and J is TRBJ2-1, with 14 bases aligning to TRBD2. V gave up 0 bases and J gave up 4 bases; unmatched junction bases: 5. CDR3 length: 18 amino acids. The germline V gene encodes CDR1 LGHNA and CDR2 YNFKEQ. Here the CDR3 reads CASSQEGLAGGIYNEQFF. As DNA, the CDR3 is TGTGCCAGCAGCCAAGAAGGACTAGCGGGAGGCATATACAATGAGCAGTTCTTC.

As to this clone: This specimen includes other DNA sequences encoding the same CDR3. V and J are TRBV25-1 and TRBJ2-5; D not certain. Germline CDR1 reads MGHDK; CDR2 reads SYGVNS. Trimming shortened V by 4 bases and J by 7 bases, and 4 bases separated the two germline ends. There are 10 residues in the CDR3. The CDR3 reads CASSGGTQYF. The CDR3 DNA follows: TGTGCCAGCAGTGGGGGGACCCAGTACTTC. The whole variable domain, filled in from reference TRBV25-1 and TRBJ2-5, reads EADIYQTPRYLVIGTGKKITLECSQTMGHDKMYWYQQDPGMELHLIHYSYGVNSTEKGDLSSESTVSRIRTEHFPLTLESARPSHTSQYLCASSGGTQYFGPGTRLLVL.

This clone has more than one count but fewer than ten. The chain recombines TRBV30 with TRBJ1-5, with unresolved D. Germline lookup yields CDR1 GTSNPN and CDR2 SVGIG (reference sequence). Trimming removed 3 bases from V and 0 bases from J, with 12 bases in between. The CDR3 covers 15 residues. This CDR3 reads CAWSPLGDSNQPQHF. CDR3 sequence (DNA): TGTGCCTGGAGCCCCCTTGGGGATAGCAATCAGCCCCAGCATTTT.

This clone occurred a few times. V usage is TRBV28 and J usage is TRBJ2-3, with D unresolved. This CDR3 spans 12 amino acids. V shed 2 bases and J shed 8 bases, with 8 bases lying between them. CDR1 is MDHEN and CDR2 is SYDVKM in the germline V gene. The CDR3 region is CASSLGLFTQYF. Here the CDR3 DNA reads TGTGCCAGCAGTTTAGGGCTCTTTACGCAGTATTTT.